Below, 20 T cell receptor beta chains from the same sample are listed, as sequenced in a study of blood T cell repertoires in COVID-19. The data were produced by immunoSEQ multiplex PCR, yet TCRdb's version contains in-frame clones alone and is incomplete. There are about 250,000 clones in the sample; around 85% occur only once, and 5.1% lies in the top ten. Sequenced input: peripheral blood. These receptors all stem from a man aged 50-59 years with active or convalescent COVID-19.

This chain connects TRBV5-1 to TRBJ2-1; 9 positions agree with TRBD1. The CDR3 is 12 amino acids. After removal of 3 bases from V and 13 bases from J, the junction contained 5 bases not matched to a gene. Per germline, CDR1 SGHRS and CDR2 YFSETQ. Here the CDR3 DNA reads TGCGCCAGCAGCTCGGGGGACAGGGAACAGTTCTTC. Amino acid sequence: CASSSGDREQFF.

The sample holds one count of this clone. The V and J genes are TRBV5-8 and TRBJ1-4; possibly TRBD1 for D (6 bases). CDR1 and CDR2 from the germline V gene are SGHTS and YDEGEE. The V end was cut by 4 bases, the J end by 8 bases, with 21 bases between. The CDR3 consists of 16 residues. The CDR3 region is CASSLGTSRRGEKLFF. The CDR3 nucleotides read TGTGCCAGCAGCCTCGGGACGTCCCGAAGGGGGGAAAAACTGTTTTTT.

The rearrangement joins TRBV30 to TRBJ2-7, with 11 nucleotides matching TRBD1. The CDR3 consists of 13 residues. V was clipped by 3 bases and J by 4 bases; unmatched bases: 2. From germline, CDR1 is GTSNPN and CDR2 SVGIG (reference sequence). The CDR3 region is CAWSRDRGYEQYF. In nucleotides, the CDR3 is TGTGCCTGGAGCAGGGACAGGGGGTACGAGCAGTACTTC.

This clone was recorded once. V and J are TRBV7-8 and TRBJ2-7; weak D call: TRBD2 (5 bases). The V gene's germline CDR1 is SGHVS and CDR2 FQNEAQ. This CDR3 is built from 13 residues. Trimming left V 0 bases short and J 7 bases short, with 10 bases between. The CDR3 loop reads CASSLATGSEQYF. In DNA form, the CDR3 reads TGTGCCAGCAGCTTAGCGACGGGATCAGAGCAGTACTTC.

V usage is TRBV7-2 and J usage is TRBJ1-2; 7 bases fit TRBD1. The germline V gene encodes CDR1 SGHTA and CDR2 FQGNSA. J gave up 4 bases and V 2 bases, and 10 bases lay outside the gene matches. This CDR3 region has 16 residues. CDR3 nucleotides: TGTGCCAGCAGCTTAACCGTAGGGGGCACGGGCTATGGCTACACCTTC. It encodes CASSLTVGGTGYGYTF.

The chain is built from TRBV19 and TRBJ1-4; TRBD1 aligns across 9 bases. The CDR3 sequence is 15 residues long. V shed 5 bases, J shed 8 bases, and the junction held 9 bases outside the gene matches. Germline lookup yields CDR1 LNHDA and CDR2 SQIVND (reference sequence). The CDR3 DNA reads TGTGCCAGTAGTGCCGGACAGGGGATTTTCGAAAAACTGTTTTTT. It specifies CASSAGQGIFEKLFF.

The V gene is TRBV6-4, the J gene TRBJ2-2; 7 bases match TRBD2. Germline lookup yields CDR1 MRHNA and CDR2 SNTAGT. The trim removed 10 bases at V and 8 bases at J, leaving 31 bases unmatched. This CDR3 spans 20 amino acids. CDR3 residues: CATTLPRGGRLAVLGGELFF. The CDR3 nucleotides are TGTGCCACGACACTCCCCCGGGGCGGTAGGCTAGCGGTCCTGGGAGGGGAGCTGTTTTTT.

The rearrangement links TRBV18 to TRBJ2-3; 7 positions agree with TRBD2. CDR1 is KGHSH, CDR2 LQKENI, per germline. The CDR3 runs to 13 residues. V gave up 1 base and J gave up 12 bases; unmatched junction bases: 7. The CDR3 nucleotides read TGTGCCAGCTCACCACAGGCTAGCGGAGACCAGTATTTT. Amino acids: CASSPQASGDQYF.

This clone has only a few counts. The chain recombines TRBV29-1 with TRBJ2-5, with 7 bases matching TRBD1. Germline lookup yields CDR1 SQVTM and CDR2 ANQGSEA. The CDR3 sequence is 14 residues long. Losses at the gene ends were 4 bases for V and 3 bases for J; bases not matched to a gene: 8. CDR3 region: CSVVGTATKETQYF. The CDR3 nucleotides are TGCAGCGTTGTTGGGACAGCGACGAAAGAGACCCAGTACTTC.

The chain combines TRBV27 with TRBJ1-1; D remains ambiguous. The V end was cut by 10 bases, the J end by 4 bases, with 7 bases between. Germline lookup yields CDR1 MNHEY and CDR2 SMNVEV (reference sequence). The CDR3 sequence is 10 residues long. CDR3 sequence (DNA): TGTGCCATCGCGGGCACTGAAGCTTTCTTT. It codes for CAIAGTEAFF.

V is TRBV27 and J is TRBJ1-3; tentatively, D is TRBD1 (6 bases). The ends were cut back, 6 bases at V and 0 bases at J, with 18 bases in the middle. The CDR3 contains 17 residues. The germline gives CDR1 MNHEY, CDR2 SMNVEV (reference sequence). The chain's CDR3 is CASRDTVGQRSGNTIYF. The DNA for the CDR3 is TGTGCCAGCAGAGATACCGTCGGACAGCGCTCTGGAAACACCATATATTTT.

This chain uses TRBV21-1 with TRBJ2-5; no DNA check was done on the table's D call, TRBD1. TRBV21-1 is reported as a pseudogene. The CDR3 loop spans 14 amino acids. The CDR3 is CASSKSGIQETQYF. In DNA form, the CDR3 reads TGTGCCAGCAGCAAATCAGGGATACAAGAGACCCAGTACTTC.

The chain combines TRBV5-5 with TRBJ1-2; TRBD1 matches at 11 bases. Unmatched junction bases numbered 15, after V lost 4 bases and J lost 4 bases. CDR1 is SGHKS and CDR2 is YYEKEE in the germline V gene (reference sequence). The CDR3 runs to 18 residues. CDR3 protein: CASSVHPDRGRDIYGYTF. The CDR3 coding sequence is TGTGCCAGCAGCGTGCACCCGGACAGGGGGCGGGATATCTATGGCTACACCTTC.

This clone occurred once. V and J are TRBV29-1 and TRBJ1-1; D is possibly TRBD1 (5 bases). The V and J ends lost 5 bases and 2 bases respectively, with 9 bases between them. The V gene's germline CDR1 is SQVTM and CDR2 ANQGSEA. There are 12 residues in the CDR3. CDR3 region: CSVRQPNTEAFF. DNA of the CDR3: TGCAGCGTTAGACAGCCCAACACTGAAGCTTTCTTT.

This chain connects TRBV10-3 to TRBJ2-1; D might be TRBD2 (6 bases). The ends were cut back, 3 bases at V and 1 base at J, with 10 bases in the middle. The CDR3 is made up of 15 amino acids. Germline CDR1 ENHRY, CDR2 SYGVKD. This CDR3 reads CAISELADSYNEQFF. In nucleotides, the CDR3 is TGTGCCATCAGTGAATTAGCGGATTCCTACAATGAGCAGTTCTTC.

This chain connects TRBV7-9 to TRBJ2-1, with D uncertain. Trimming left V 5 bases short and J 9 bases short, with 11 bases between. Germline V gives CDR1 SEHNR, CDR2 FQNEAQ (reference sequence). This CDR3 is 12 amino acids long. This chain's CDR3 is CASSPRPTEQFF. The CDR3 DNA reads TGTGCCAGCAGCCCGCGTCCTACTGAGCAGTTCTTC.

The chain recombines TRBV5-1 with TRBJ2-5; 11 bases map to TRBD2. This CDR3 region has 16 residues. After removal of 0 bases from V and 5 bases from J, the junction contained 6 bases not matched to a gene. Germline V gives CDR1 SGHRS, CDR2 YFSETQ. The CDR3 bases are TGCGCCAGCAGCTTGGCCTTACTAGCGGGAGATGAGACCCAGTACTTC. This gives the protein CASSLALLAGDETQYF.

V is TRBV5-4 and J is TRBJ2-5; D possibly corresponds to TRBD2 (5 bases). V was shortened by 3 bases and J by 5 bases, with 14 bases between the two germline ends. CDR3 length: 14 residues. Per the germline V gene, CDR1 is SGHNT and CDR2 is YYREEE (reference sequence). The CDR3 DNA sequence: TGTGCCAGCAGCTCAACGGGAACTCAGGAGACCCAGTACTTC. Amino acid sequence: CASSSTGTQETQYF.

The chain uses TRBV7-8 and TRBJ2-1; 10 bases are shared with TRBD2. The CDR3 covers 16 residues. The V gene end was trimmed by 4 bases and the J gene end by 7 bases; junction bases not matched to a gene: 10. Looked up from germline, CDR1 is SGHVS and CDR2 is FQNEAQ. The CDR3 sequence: CASSYKPLAGVNEQFF. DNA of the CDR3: TGTGCCAGCAGCTACAAGCCCCTAGCGGGAGTTAATGAGCAGTTCTTC.

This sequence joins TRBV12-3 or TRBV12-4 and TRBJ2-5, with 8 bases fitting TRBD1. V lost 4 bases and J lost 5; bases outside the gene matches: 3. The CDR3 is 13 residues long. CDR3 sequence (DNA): TGTGCCAGCAGTTCTTGGGACAGGGAGACCCAGTACTTC. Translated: CASSSWDRETQYF.